The present entry profiles one T cell receptor (beta chain) with its context. Its antigen is undetermined. These data come from a study of T cell repertoires in cytomegalovirus infection. About the research overall: Use of recently identified HLA-C-restricted and well-studied HLA-B-restricted CMV epitopes was part of the study. A matching HLA type, together with CMV infection, was signaled by public TCR beta signatures.

General observations from the study: Public TCR beta family frequency separated CMV-and-HLA carriers, including in an independent cohort. Predominance within the ex vivo response was attributable to HLA-C-restricted CMV-specific TCR beta clonotypes.

Using its own MiXCR run on the reads, TCRdb lists one record per CDR3 protein. The profile shows a few hundred thousand distinct CDR3 sequences, 25% of them singletons. This clonotype originated in a human donor in good health (CMV status not recorded). Some clones in this sample may be carry-over from other donors' samples. Specimen: cultured PBMCs, collected from culture after CMV antigen stimulation.

CDR3 region: CASSQEEGNEKLFF. The CDR3 nucleotides are TGCGCCAGCAGCCAAGAAGAGGGGAATGAAAAACTGTTTTTT. The chain links TRBV4-1 to TRBJ1-4; the D gene is possibly TRBD1 (5 bases). The germline gives CDR1 MGHRA, CDR2 YSYEKL. The V end was cut by 0 bases, the J end by 5 bases, with 7 bases between. The CDR3 is made up of 14 amino acids.